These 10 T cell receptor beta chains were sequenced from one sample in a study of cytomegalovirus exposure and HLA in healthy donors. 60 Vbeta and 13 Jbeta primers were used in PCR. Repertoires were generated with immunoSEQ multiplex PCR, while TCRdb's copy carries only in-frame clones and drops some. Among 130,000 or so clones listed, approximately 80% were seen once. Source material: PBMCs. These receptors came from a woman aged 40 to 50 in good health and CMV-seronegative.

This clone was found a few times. CDR3 loop: CSAVQGTVTEAFF. The CDR3 coding sequence is TGCAGCGCCGTCCAGGGTACGGTCACTGAAGCTTTCTTT. V and J are TRBV29-1 and TRBJ1-1, with D possibly TRBD1 on 5 matching bases. The CDR3 is 13 amino acids. Trimming pared 7 bases from V and 4 bases from J, leaving 16 bases between. Per germline, CDR1 SQVTM and CDR2 ANQGSEA. The whole variable domain, remainder taken from reference TRBV29-1 and TRBJ1-1, is SAVISQKPSRDICQRGTSLTIQCQVDSQVTMMFWYRQQPGQSLTLIATANQGSEATYESGFVIDKFPISRPNLTFSTLTVSNMSPEDSSIYLCSAVQGTVTEAFFGQGTRLTVV.

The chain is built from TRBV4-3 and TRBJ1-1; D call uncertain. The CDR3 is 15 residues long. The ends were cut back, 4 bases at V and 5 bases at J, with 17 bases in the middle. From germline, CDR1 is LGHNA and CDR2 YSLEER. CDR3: CASSRARNSYTEAFF. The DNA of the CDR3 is TGCGCCAGCAGCCGCGCACGGAACAGTTATACTGAAGCTTTCTTT.

The CDR3 DNA reads as TGTGCCAGCAGCGGACGGGGACAGGGGATGGAAGGCTACACCTTC. This codes for CASSGRGQGMEGYTF. This chain links TRBV9 with TRBJ1-2; 10 positions agree with TRBD1. The J segment lost 8 bases and the V segment lost 3 bases, leaving 10 bases of the junction unmatched. The CDR3 has 15 amino acids. The V gene's germline CDR1 is SGDLS and CDR2 YYNGEE.

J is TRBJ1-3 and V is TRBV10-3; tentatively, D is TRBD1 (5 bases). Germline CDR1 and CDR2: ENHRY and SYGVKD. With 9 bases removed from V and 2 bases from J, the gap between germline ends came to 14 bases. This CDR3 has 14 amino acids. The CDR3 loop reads CAISGTPPGNTIYF. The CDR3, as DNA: TGTGCCATTTCCGGGACTCCACCTGGAAACACCATATATTTT.

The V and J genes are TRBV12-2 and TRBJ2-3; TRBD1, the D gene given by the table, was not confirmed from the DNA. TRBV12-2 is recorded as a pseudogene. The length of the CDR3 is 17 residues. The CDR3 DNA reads TGTGCAAGTCGCTTTGTGCAGGGGACAGAGAGCACAGATACGCAGTATTTT. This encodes CASRFVQGTESTDTQYF.

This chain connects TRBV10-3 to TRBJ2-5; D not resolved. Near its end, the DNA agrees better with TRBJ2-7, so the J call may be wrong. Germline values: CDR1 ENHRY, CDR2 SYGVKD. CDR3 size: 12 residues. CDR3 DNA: TGTGCCATCAGTGAGACAGCTTCCGAGCAGTACTTC. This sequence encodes CAISETASEQYF.

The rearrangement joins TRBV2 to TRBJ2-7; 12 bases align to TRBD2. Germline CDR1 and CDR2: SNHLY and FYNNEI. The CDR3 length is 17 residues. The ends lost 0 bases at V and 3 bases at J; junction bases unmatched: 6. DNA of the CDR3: TGTGCCAGCAGTGAAGCGGCTAGCGGGGGGGTATACTACGAGCAGTACTTC. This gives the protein CASSEAASGGVYYEQYF.

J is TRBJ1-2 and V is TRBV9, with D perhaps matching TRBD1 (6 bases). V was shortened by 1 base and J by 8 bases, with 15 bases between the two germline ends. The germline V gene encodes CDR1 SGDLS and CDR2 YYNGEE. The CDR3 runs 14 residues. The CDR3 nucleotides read TGTGCCAGCAGCGTACAGAATACCAGGGGCGGCTACACCTTC. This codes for CASSVQNTRGGYTF.

The DNA for the CDR3 is TGTGCCAGCATCATAGCGGGAGGGCCAGCCGGGGAGCTGTTTTTT. Translated: CASIIAGGPAGELFF. This chain connects TRBV21-1 to TRBJ2-2; the table's TRBD2 call for D was not verified on the DNA. TRBV21-1 is annotated as a pseudogene. The CDR3 contains 15 residues.

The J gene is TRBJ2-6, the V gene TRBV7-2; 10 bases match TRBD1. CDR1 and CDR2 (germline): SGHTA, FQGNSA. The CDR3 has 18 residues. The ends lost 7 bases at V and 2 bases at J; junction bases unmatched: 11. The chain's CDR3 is CASTLGGQGIAGANVLTF. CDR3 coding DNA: TGTGCCAGCACCCTTGGGGGACAGGGGATCGCTGGGGCCAACGTCCTGACTTTC.